The 30 T cell receptor beta chains given below trace back to one sample, sequenced in a study of CD8 T cells in ankylosing spondylitis. TCRdb called the 5' RACE reads again in MiXCR, with one record for every CDR3 protein. Of some 300,000 distinct CDR3 sequences in the sample, roughly 20% were seen once. The sample comprised blood, either unsorted or a sorted T cell fraction (not recorded which). These receptor sequences come from a female donor with ankylosing spondylitis or in good health (not recorded which).

V and J are TRBV4-3 and TRBJ2-3; 10 positions match TRBD2. The CDR3 totals 15 residues. J lost 3 bases, V lost 3 bases, and 3 bases had no gene match. Germline CDR1 reads LGHNA; CDR2 reads YSLEER. The CDR3 loop is CASSHTSGITDTQYF. The CDR3 nucleotides read TGCGCCAGCAGCCATACTAGCGGGATAACAGATACGCAGTATTTT.

J is TRBJ2-7 and V is TRBV5-6, with TRBD1 matching 9 bases. The length of the CDR3 is 16 residues. The germline gives CDR1 SGHDT, CDR2 YYEEEE. The trim removed 1 base at V and 3 bases at J, leaving 8 bases unmatched. The CDR3 protein is CASSLLRDRANYEQYF. CDR3 coding DNA: TGTGCCAGCAGCTTGTTAAGGGACAGGGCGAACTACGAGCAGTACTTC.

This clonotype occurred a few times. The V and J genes are TRBV5-1 and TRBJ2-7, with D possibly matching TRBD2 (5 bases). The CDR3 extends over 14 amino acids. V was cut by 2 bases and J by 1 base, with 10 bases left in between. Germline CDR1 and CDR2: SGHRS and YFSETQ. CDR3 sequence (DNA): TGCGCCAGCAGCTTTGGGAGTAAGTCCTACGAGCAGTACTTC. Protein sequence: CASSFGSKSYEQYF. Combining the CDR3 with reference TRBV5-1 and TRBJ2-7 gives the whole variable domain KAGVTQTPRYLIKTRGQQVTLSCSPISGHRSVSWYQQTPGQGLQFLFEYFSETQRNKGNFPGRFSGRQFSNSRSEMNVSTLELGDSALYLCASSFGSKSYEQYFGPGTRLTVT.

The sample holds many counts of this clonotype. The chain employs TRBV20-1 and TRBJ1-3, with a possible D match to TRBD1 (5 bases). The CDR3 consists of 14 residues. Trimming took off 5 bases at V and 0 bases at J, with 11 bases between the two ends. Germline V gives CDR1 DFQATT, CDR2 SNEGSKA (reference sequence). This CDR3 reads CSASRGFSGNTIYF. The CDR3 nucleotides read TGCAGTGCTTCTCGGGGCTTCTCTGGAAACACCATATATTTT.

V is TRBV18 and J is TRBJ1-1; possible D gene TRBD1, 6 bases. The CDR3 has 15 amino acids. Germline loops: CDR1 KGHSH, CDR2 LQKENI. Deletions cut 4 bases from V and 4 bases from J, with 16 bases between. The CDR3 DNA reads as TGTGCCAGCTCACTCCGTAAGGGGGAGGGCACTGAAGCTTTCTTT. Translating it yields CASSLRKGEGTEAFF.

This clonotype was observed a handful of times. J is TRBJ2-1 and V is TRBV7-8; 9 positions match TRBD2. This CDR3 region has 16 residues. Looked up from germline, CDR1 is SGHVS and CDR2 is FQNEAQ. The ends lost 0 bases at V and 4 bases at J; junction bases unmatched: 4. CDR3: CASSLARAGGYNEQFF. The CDR3 DNA reads TGTGCCAGCAGCTTAGCGCGGGCGGGAGGGTACAATGAGCAGTTCTTC.

This clonotype was counted at least ten times. The V call is TRBV29-1, the J call TRBJ2-1; 8 bases fit TRBD2. The CDR3 spans 12 residues. Losses at the gene ends were 6 bases for V and 6 bases for J; bases not matched to a gene: 4. CDR1 and CDR2 (germline): SQVTM, ANQGSEA. CDR3 amino acids: CSVPSGSNEQFF. For the CDR3, the DNA is TGCAGCGTCCCCAGCGGGAGCAATGAGCAGTTCTTC.

This clonotype appeared many times. The V gene is TRBV30, the J gene TRBJ2-4; D gene unclear. CDR1 GTSNPN and CDR2 SVGIG come from the germline V gene (reference sequence). Trimming took 5 bases from V and 0 from J, leaving 20 bases between them. This CDR3 comprises 17 residues. CDR3 nucleotides: TGTGCCTGGCGCTCCTGGGGTGGCTTGCTAGCCAAAAACATTCAGTACTTC. It encodes CAWRSWGGLLAKNIQYF.

Only a few counts were recorded for this clonotype. This rearrangement joins TRBV7-2 to TRBJ1-1; TRBD1 aligns across 7 bases. The CDR3 spans 17 residues. Germline CDR1 and CDR2: SGHTA and FQGNSA. J gave up 1 base and V 2 bases, and 10 bases lay outside the gene matches. CDR3 region: CASSLRPAGTANTEAFF. The CDR3 nucleotides are TGTGCCAGCAGCTTACGTCCAGCTGGGACAGCGAACACTGAAGCTTTCTTT.

This clonotype was seen once. The V call is TRBV4-3, the J call TRBJ2-1, with 9 bases fitting TRBD2. J was trimmed by 1 base and V by 0 bases; bases with no gene match: 13. The length of the CDR3 is 20 residues. In germline, CDR1 is LGHNA, CDR2 YSLEER. CDR3 region: CASSQDVIAGALLSYNEQFF. CDR3 coding DNA: TGCGCCAGCAGCCAAGATGTGATAGCGGGAGCCCTGCTGTCCTACAATGAGCAGTTCTTC.

This sequence joins TRBV29-1 and TRBJ1-5, with D possibly TRBD1 on 5 matching bases. This CDR3 spans 12 amino acids. Germline V gene data show CDR1 as SQVTM and CDR2 as ANQGSEA. V dropped 6 bases and J dropped 3 bases, with 9 bases sitting between them. In DNA form, the CDR3 reads TGCAGCGTCCGACAGTCCAATCAGCCCCAGCATTTT. Amino acids: CSVRQSNQPQHF. Combining the CDR3 with reference TRBV29-1 and TRBJ1-5 gives the whole variable domain SAVISQKPSRDICQRGTSLTIQCQVDSQVTMMFWYRQQPGQSLTLIATANQGSEATYESGFVIDKFPISRPNLTFSTLTVSNMSPEDSSIYLCSVRQSNQPQHFGDGTRLSIL.

V is TRBV20-1 and J is TRBJ2-1; 8 bases line up with TRBD1. This CDR3 has 14 residues. Trimming removed 0 bases from V and 5 bases from J; junction bases left unmatched: 3. The V gene's germline CDR1 is DFQATT and CDR2 SNEGSKA (reference sequence). Here the CDR3 reads CSARDATGDNEQFF. The CDR3 region has the DNA TGCAGTGCTAGAGACGCGACAGGGGACAATGAGCAGTTCTTC.

Ten or more counts support this clonotype. The chain combines TRBV10-3 with TRBJ2-4, with D perhaps TRBD2 (5 bases). CDR1 and CDR2 from the germline V gene are ENHRY and SYGVKD. Trimming removed 2 bases at V and 0 bases at J, with 8 bases between. This CDR3 is built from 15 residues. CDR3 coding DNA: TGTGCCATCAGTGAGGAGGGTTTAGCCAAAAACATTCAGTACTTC. Translation gives CAISEEGLAKNIQYF.

This clonotype was observed a handful of times. The germline gene is not matched at one end of the junction; a read error may be the cause. The chain couples TRBV6-2 or TRBV6-3 to TRBJ2-7, with TRBD1 as a possible D gene (5 bases). CDR3 length equals 15 residues. Germline CDR1 MNHEY, CDR2 SVGEGT. CDR3 in amino acids: CASSASGMGSYDQYF. DNA for the CDR3: TGTGCCAGCAGTGCCTCAGGGATGGGCTCCTACGACCAGTACTTC.

This clonotype was seen a few times. The chain has TRBV10-3 and TRBJ1-2; TRBD1 matches at 8 bases. The CDR3 covers 14 residues. The germline V gene has CDR1 ENHRY and CDR2 SYGVKD. Trimming removed 2 bases from V and 8 bases from J; junction bases left unmatched: 7. The CDR3 coding sequence is TGTGCCATCAGTGAGCCCAGGGGGCGAGGGGGCTACACCTTC. Translated: CAISEPRGRGGYTF.

This clonotype was counted at least ten times. An end of the junction does not agree with germline; a read error may underlie this. V is TRBV5-1 and J is TRBJ2-1; tentative D call: TRBD2 (5 bases). This CDR3 is 14 amino acids long. The germline V gene has CDR1 SGHRS and CDR2 YFSETQ. CDR3 coding DNA: TGTGCCAGCAGTTCGGGGAGCTCCTACAATGAGCAGTTCTTC. The encoded protein is CASSSGSSYNEQFF.

The chain employs TRBV12-3 or TRBV12-4 and TRBJ1-1; D perhaps matches TRBD1 (5 bases). V lost 5 bases and J lost 0, with 13 bases in between. This CDR3 has 15 amino acids. The CDR3 protein is CASSPGTAMNTEAFF. DNA of the CDR3: TGTGCCAGCAGTCCCGGGACCGCCATGAACACTGAAGCTTTCTTT.

This clonotype came up a few times. V is TRBV6-4 and J is TRBJ2-7; possibly TRBD1 or TRBD2 for D (5 bases each). V lost 8 bases and J 1 base, leaving 15 bases between the germline ends. The germline V gene has CDR1 MRHNA and CDR2 SNTAGT. This CDR3 region has 14 residues. CDR3 sequence: CASFLLGESYEQYF. The CDR3 nucleotides read TGTGCCAGCTTCCTTTTGGGGGAGTCCTACGAGCAGTACTTC.

Of note for this clonotype: A read error may account for a junction end that differs from germline. The chain recombines TRBV12-3 or TRBV12-4 with TRBJ2-4, with TRBD1 identical over 8 bases. CDR3 length: 12 amino acids. CDR3 DNA sequence: TGTGCCAGCAGTTTACCCGGACAGGGATTCCACTTC. Its translation is CASSLPGQGFHF.

The chain links TRBV20-1 to TRBJ1-1, with 10 positions matching TRBD1. J lost 4 bases, V lost 4 bases, and 3 bases had no gene match. Germline V gene lookup returns CDR1 DFQATT and CDR2 SNEGSKA (reference sequence). CDR3 size: 13 residues. As DNA, the CDR3 is TGCAGTGCTACGACAGGGGGCGTCACTGAAGCTTTCTTT. Its translation: CSATTGGVTEAFF.

This clonotype was counted between two and nine times. The CDR3 region is CASSPQYSNQPQHF. The CDR3 DNA sequence: TGTGCCAGCAGTCCCCAATATAGCAATCAGCCCCAGCATTTT. This chain joins TRBV7-2 and TRBJ1-5; no firm D call. The CDR3 runs 14 residues. V lost 6 bases to trimming and J lost 0 bases, with 9 bases between them. Germline loops: CDR1 SGHTA, CDR2 FQGNSA.

V is TRBV12-3 or TRBV12-4 and J is TRBJ1-2, with D unresolved. The V end was cut by 7 bases, the J end by 5 bases, with 8 bases between. The CDR3 extends over 11 amino acids. CDR3 coding DNA: TGTGCCAGCAAGGTGCAGTATGGCTACACCTTC. Protein: CASKVQYGYTF.

The gene calls are TRBV28 and TRBJ2-7, with D possibly matching TRBD2 (5 bases). This CDR3 has 15 amino acids. Trimming shortened V by 5 bases and J by 1 base, and 15 bases separated the two germline ends. CDR1 MDHEN and CDR2 SYDVKM come from the germline V gene. The CDR3 spells CASSPHGEHSYEQYF. The DNA for the CDR3 is TGTGCCAGCAGTCCCCACGGGGAGCATTCCTACGAGCAGTACTTC.

In DNA form, the CDR3 reads TGCAGTGCTAGAGTCGGGGGGCTAAGGCAGCCCCAGCATTTT. Amino acids: CSARVGGLRQPQHF. This sequence joins TRBV20-1 and TRBJ1-5; D may be TRBD1 (6 bases). Trimming cost V 1 base and J 7 bases, with 14 bases left between them. The CDR3 consists of 14 residues. The germline V gene encodes CDR1 DFQATT and CDR2 SNEGSKA (reference sequence).

V is TRBV25-1 and J is TRBJ2-7; D is perhaps TRBD1 (8 bases). Trimming cost V 4 bases and J 4 bases, with 20 bases left between them. The CDR3 consists of 16 residues. The germline V gene has CDR1 MGHDK and CDR2 SYGVNS. CDR3: CASSGYRGGRLYEQYF. Written as DNA, the CDR3 is TGTGCCAGCAGTGGCTACAGGGGGGGGCGATTGTACGAGCAGTACTTC.

This clonotype was observed a few times. The CDR3 reads CASSLGRATDTQYF. The CDR3 region has the DNA TGTGCCAGCAGCTTGGGGCGGGCCACAGATACGCAGTATTTT. The chain employs TRBV12-3 or TRBV12-4 and TRBJ2-3, with D possibly called TRBD1 or TRBD2 (5 bases each). V was trimmed by 6 bases and J by 2 bases, leaving 12 bases between them. This CDR3 spans 14 amino acids.

The chain is built from TRBV20-1 and TRBJ2-1, with 9 positions matching TRBD2. This CDR3 is built from 16 residues. V lost 2 bases to trimming and J lost 15 bases; unmatched junction nucleotides: 20. Germline V CDR1 and CDR2: DFQATT, SNEGSKA (reference sequence). The CDR3 region is CSARSETSGLSGVGFF. The CDR3 bases are TGCAGTGCTAGATCGGAGACTAGCGGTCTTTCGGGAGTCGGGTTCTTC.

In this sample, this clonotype turned up a few times. V gene TRBV20-1 combines with J gene TRBJ1-2; D is perhaps TRBD1 (5 bases). The CDR3 is 13 residues long. V gave up 3 bases and J gave up 8 bases, with 16 bases separating them. Per the germline V gene, CDR1 is DFQATT and CDR2 is SNEGSKA (reference sequence). The CDR3 nucleotides are TGCAGTGCTAGGCCCGGGACTCACTGGGGCTACACCTTC. This sequence encodes CSARPGTHWGYTF.

This clonotype was detected only a few times. The chain carries TRBV15 and TRBJ2-1; 7 bases agree with TRBD1. The CDR3 contains 15 residues. With V trimmed by 5 bases and J by 7 bases, 11 bases remained unmatched. The germline V gene encodes CDR1 LNHNV and CDR2 YYDKDF (reference sequence). The CDR3 nucleotides are TGTGCCACCAGCCTCCGGGACAGATTGGCGAATGAGCAGTTCTTC. Translation: CATSLRDRLANEQFF.

This clonotype was observed many times. CDR3 region: CAISDPLTDTQYF. CDR3 DNA: TGTGCCATCAGTGACCCCCTCACAGATACGCAGTATTTT. The V call is TRBV10-3, the J call TRBJ2-3; D remains ambiguous. The germline V and J ends were trimmed by 3 bases and 2 bases, with 6 bases remaining between them. From germline, CDR1 is ENHRY and CDR2 SYGVKD. CDR3 length: 13 amino acids.